This T cell receptor (beta chain) was sequenced during a study of blood T cell repertoires in COVID-19 (dated by TCRdb to 2020 to 2021). Context from the whole study: Samples covering the acute and convalescent phases of COVID-19 were provided by collaborators in the United States, Italy and Spain. The prospective study material was composed of cDNA or gDNA derived from T cells, B-cell-depleted T cells, or PBMCs. Deeply sampled blood TCRbeta repertoires from subjects exposed to, actively infected with, or recovered from COVID-19 were included in the dataset. The repertoires were released in a freely available public database meant as a resource for research on the immune response to SARS-CoV-2. The samples were drawn from two sources: the first 160 participants of the ongoing ImmuneRACE study, and 1,200 or so subjects contributed by 6 global collaborators. Nearly every sample came with metadata listing a de-identified subject ID, COVID-19 status, age in years and sex. Where HLA class I and class II types were available, the types were taken from metadata supplied by the sample provider, not from assay-based typing.

General study outcomes and caveats: How much clinical and demographic metadata was included differed by source and by participant, and the metadata was provided uncurated.

As for this clone: What antigen it recognizes has not been identified. The sample holds no much larger clone one base away, and base qualities are not on file.

TCRbeta CDR3 regions were amplified from genomic DNA by means of the immunoSEQ Assay, a bias-controlled multiplex PCR. In the authors' own workflow: The number of nucleated cells in each sample was estimated from the amplification of reference gene primers within the assay. To quantify the absolute abundance of each unique TCRbeta CDR3 rearrangement, sequence reads were collapsed and filtered. For each sample, productive Simpson clonality was calculated by taking the square root of Simpson's diversity index across productive rearrangements. TCRdb took this table from immuneACCESS and kept in-frame rearrangements with V and J called. Such tables lack part of the clones; where checked against another copy, unresolved V genes explain under half of the gap, and the rest is unexplained. That table supplies the V and J calls and clone size; D and trimming were determined from the DNA. For this sample the table gives 220,000 or so clones, of which 70% to 90% were detected only once. Of the sample, over 12% is held by the ten largest clones.

CDR1 and CDR2 are read off the germline V gene as SGHVS and FNYEAQ. Including the terminal cysteine and phenylalanine, the CDR3 comprises 15 residues. Here the CDR3 DNA is all that survives: 45 bases in frame from base 1. Deletion took 4 bases off V and 0 bases off J, with a span of 13 bases between the germline ends. In the prospective study, participants were roughly 18 to 95 years old, resided in 25 or so geographic areas of the United States, and were enrolled through a virtual design. In the prospective study, participants were assigned to cohorts based on the clinical history participants reported in a screening survey and a study questionnaire. Each participant in the prospective study had whole blood, serum and a nasopharyngeal or oropharyngeal swab collected by mobile phlebotomists. Over a roughly 2-month period, participants in the prospective study had the option of providing additional blood draws and questionnaires. Blood samples from the prospective study were shipped frozen or at room temperature prior to DNA extraction.

The sequenced material came from PBMCs or T cells enriched from blood (not recorded which). The chain is assembled from TRBV7-6 and TRBJ2-7; TRBD1 might be the D gene, on 6 matching bases. The receptor comes from a woman between 50 and 59 years old with acute COVID-19. CDR3 loop: CASSSRDMGSYEQYF. The DNA sequence reads TGTGCCAGCAGCTCTAGGGACATGGGCTCCTACGAGCAGTACTTC.